This TCR beta chain was sequenced in a study of cytomegalovirus exposure and HLA in healthy donors. At the level of the study: Drawn from HLA-typed donors, approximately 86 million unique TCRs were held in an early data release. The Caucasian-associated ancestry cluster contained 65% to 85% of the roughly 400 genotyped donors.

Both 60 Vbeta primers and 13 Jbeta primers went into the PCR. Measured with immunoSEQ multiplex PCR; TCRdb has only the in-frame clones, and not every one. The sample holds some 200,000 clones, less than 85% seen once. General study results and limits: Later examination showed HLA-associated TCR beta chains had greater clonal expansion than equally common others. A later analysis linked a missense DCLRE1C variant to TCR beta V- and J-gene trimming.

As concerns this clone: Its antigen remains unknown.

CDR1 is SGDLS and CDR2 is YYNGEE in the germline V gene. This CDR3 has 15 amino acids. With V trimmed by 0 bases and J by 6 bases, 6 bases remained unmatched. The material sequenced was PBMCs. This clonotype originated in a girl aged 2 to 9 in good health and CMV-seronegative. The V call is TRBV9, the J call TRBJ2-3, with 8 bases that match TRBD2. DNA of the CDR3: TGTGCCAGCAGCGTAGGAGCCCGGGGGGGGGATACGCAGTATTTT. It specifies CASSVGARGGDTQYF.